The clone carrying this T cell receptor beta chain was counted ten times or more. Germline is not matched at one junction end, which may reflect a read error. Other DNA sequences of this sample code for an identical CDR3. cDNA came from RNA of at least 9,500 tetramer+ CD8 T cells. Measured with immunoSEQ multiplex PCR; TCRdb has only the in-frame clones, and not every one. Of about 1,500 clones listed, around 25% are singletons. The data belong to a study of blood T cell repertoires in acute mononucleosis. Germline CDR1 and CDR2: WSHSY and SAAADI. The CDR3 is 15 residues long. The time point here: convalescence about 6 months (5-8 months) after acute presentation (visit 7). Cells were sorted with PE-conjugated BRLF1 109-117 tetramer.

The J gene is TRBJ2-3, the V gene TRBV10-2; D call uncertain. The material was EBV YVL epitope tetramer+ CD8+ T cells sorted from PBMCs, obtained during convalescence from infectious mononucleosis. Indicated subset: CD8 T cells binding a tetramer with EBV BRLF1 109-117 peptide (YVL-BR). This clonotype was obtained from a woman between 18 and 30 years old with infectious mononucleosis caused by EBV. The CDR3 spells CASSALLGSASTQYF. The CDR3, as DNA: TGTGCCAGCAGTGCCCTACTTGGGTCAGCGTCGACGCAGTATTTT.